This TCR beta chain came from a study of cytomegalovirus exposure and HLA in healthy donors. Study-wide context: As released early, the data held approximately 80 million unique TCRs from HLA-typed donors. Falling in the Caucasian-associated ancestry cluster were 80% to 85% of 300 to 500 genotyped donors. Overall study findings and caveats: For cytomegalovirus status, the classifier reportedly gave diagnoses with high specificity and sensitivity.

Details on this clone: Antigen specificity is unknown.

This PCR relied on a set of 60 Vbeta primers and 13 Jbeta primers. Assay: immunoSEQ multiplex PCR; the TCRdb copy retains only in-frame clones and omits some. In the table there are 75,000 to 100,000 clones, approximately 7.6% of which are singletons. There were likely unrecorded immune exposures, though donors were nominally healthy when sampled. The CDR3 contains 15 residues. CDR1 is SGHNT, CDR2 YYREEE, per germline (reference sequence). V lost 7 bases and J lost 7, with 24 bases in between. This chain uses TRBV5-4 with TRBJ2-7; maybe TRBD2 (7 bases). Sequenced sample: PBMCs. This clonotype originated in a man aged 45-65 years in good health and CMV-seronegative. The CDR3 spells CASYYLGQSRGEQYF. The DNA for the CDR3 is TGTGCCAGCTACTACCTCGGACAGTCGCGGGGGGAGCAGTACTTC.